This T cell receptor beta chain emerged from a study of lymphopenia after photon versus proton radiotherapy. Overall study results and limits: Oligoclonal CD8+ Temra expansion after nadir drove photon patients' diversity drop. In patients who died, overall survival fell as post-nadir TCR diversity dropped more. Under photons, naive T cells and diversity fell while effector/memory populations rose.

Per the germline V gene, CDR1 is SGDLS and CDR2 is YYNGEE. The CDR3 sequence is 14 residues long. Trimming removed 0 bases from V and 5 bases from J, with 11 bases in between. Sequencing used immunoSEQ multiplex PCR; TCRdb keeps in-frame clones, though not all of them. This sample has roughly 58,000 clones, with approximately 90% found just once. As to this clone: Its antigen remains unidentified.

J is TRBJ2-5 and V is TRBV9; D is unclear. Sequencing was performed on peripheral blood, taken from a patient treated with proton-based radiotherapy. The TCR sequence derives from a man older than 75 with esophageal cancer. CDR3 amino acids: CASSVGGSRETQYF. The CDR3 DNA reads TGTGCCAGCAGCGTAGGCGGCTCCAGGGAGACCCAGTACTTC.